These T cell receptor beta chains were read from a single sample in a study of blood T cells in healthy people across ages. TCRdb reprocessed the 5' RACE reads with MiXCR, giving one entry per CDR3 protein. This sample has about a million distinct CDR3 sequences, with around 48% found just once. Specimen: blood. Every receptor here comes from a man between 25 and 39 years old in good health. Both conserved end residues are trimmed from each CDR3. The D gene is left open where the match is weak.

D gene,J gene,V gene,CDR3 length,CDR3 protein
.,TRBJ2-3,TRBV27,12,ASRLYGGGDTQY
.,TRBJ1-2,TRBV28,10,ASINAGYGYT
.,TRBJ1-2,TRBV3-1,11,ASGGDFNYGYT
.,TRBJ2-3,TRBV5-4,13,ASRGGLSRGDTQY
TRBD2,TRBJ2-1,TRBV27,14,ASSRTGGGNYNEQF
.,TRBJ2-1,TRBV7-9,11,ASGESSYNEQF
TRBD1,TRBJ1-5,TRBV20-1,10,SADPRTGPQH
TRBD1,TRBJ1-2,TRBV6-6,11,ASSPTGSAGYT
.,TRBJ2-3,TRBV2,11,AIRGDWTDTQY
.,TRBJ2-6,TRBV7-9,15,ASSFGRSWSGANVLT
.,TRBJ2-7,TRBV3-1,14,ASSQDLGSGSYEQY
.,TRBJ2-3,TRBV12-3/TRBV12-4,14,ASIPPDPALKDTQY
.,TRBJ2-1,TRBV4-3,13,ASSQQRSSYNEQF
.,TRBJ2-4,TRBV18,12,ASSPTQAKNIQY
TRBD2,TRBJ2-3,TRBV9,11,ASTRGIGYTQY
.,TRBJ2-7,TRBV5-6,13,ASSRMTGPSYEQY
.,TRBJ2-3,TRBV28,15,ASSSLNPGVDADTQY
.,TRBJ1-4,TRBV27,11,ASSGGWHEKLF
TRBD2,TRBJ2-5,TRBV7-2,12,ASSFAGGRETQY
TRBD1,TRBJ1-6,TRBV28,13,ASRLDRVGNSPLH
TRBD1,TRBJ2-3,TRBV20-1,13,SARGTGTGPDTQY
TRBD1,TRBJ1-2,TRBV7-8,13,ASSLAWTGVDGYT
.,TRBJ2-3,TRBV20-1,13,SASEQGRATDTQY
.,TRBJ2-3,TRBV9,13,ASSVGLLITDTQY
.,TRBJ2-2,TRBV4-1,13,ASSPSQPNTGELF
TRBD1,TRBJ1-1,TRBV5-1,11,ASSRGDSTEAF
TRBD1,TRBJ1-5,TRBV20-1,15,SAAGTGVPLGNQPQH
.,TRBJ1-2,TRBV27,13,ASSPGAPANYGYT
.,TRBJ2-3,TRBV4-1,15,ASSQERDATSTDTQY
.,TRBJ2-7,TRBV20-1,11,SAIYRGGYEQY
.,TRBJ1-6,TRBV30,10,QTGTYNSPLH
TRBD2,TRBJ2-1,TRBV5-1,16,ASSLGSAGGRPYNEQF
.,TRBJ2-1,TRBV4-3,11,ASSQGPVVEQF
.,TRBJ1-2,TRBV2,12,ASTAGTKHYGYT
.,TRBJ2-3,TRBV7-2,17,ASSLGSGWYSSSTDTQY
.,TRBJ2-7,TRBV12-5,13,ASGFRRQSSYEQY
.,TRBJ2-3,TRBV7-9,8,ASDSDTQY
.,.,TRBV6-1,14,ASLGAGTPNEETQY
TRBD2,TRBJ2-5,TRBV5-6,14,ASSFRTSGYQETQY
.,TRBJ1-1,TRBV29-1,8,SVYVTEAF
.,TRBJ1-6,TRBV5-1,13,ASSYDGMGNSPLH
.,TRBJ2-1,TRBV3-1,15,ASSHLRAVSLPYEQF